The present T cell receptor (beta chain) was sequenced within a study of cytomegalovirus exposure and HLA in healthy donors. Across the whole study: Later analysis reported that the approximately 120 validation repertoires shared the platform of the 500 to 750 first-cohort repertoires. Whole-study results and caveats: Cytomegalovirus-associated TCR beta chains were listed, numbering roughly 150. Later, an analysis found that TCR clusters from the first cohort tended to co-occur in the approximately 130 validation repertoires. For cytomegalovirus status, the classifier reportedly gave diagnoses with high specificity and sensitivity.

This clone was found once. What it binds is unknown. The CDR3 extends over 14 amino acids. Germline CDR1 and CDR2: MNHEY and SMNVEV (reference sequence). J was trimmed by 2 bases and V by 3 bases; bases with no gene match: 4. Clones were sequenced by immunoSEQ multiplex PCR, and TCRdb holds only the in-frame ones, with some missing. The repertoire holds 200,000 to 250,000 clones, with less than 85% as singletons. Specimen: PBMCs. The rearrangement links TRBV27 to TRBJ2-7, with 7 bases that match TRBD1. The TCR sequence derives from a woman younger than 30 in good health and CMV-seronegative. The CDR3 region is CASSFTGQAYEQYF. The DNA of the CDR3 is TGTGCCAGCAGTTTTACAGGACAGGCCTACGAGCAGTACTTC.